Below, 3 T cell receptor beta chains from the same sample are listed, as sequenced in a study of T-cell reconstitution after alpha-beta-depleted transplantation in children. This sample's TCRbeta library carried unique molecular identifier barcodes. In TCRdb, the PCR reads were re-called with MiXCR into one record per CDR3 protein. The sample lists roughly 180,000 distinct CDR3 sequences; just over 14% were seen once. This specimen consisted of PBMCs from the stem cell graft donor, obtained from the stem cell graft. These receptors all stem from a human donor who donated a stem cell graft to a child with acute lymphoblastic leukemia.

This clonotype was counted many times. CDR3 sequence (DNA): TGTGCCTCCGCTCGCTTGGGGAACACTGAAGCTTTCTTT. This gives the protein CASARLGNTEAFF. The chain has TRBV10-3 and TRBJ1-1; D gene unclear. V shed 11 bases and J shed 1 base, with 14 bases lying between them. This CDR3 spans 13 amino acids. Looked up from germline, CDR1 is ENHRY and CDR2 is SYGVKD.

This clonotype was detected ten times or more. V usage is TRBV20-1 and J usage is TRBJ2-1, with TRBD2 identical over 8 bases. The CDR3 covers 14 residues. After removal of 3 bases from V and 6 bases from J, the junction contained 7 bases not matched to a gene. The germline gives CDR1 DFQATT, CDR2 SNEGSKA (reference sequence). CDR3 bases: TGCAGTGCTAGCGGGAGGGCCGCGGGCAATGAGCAGTTCTTC. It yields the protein CSASGRAAGNEQFF.

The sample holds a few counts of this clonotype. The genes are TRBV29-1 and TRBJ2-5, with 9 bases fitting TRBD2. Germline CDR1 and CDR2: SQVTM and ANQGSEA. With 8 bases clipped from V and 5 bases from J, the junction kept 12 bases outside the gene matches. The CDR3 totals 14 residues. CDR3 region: CSSRLAVEAETQYF. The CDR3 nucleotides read TGCAGCTCACGACTAGCGGTTGAAGCTGAGACCCAGTACTTC.